The 23 T cell receptor beta chains listed next were all sequenced from one sample in a study of blood T cell repertoires in COVID-19. Here immunoSEQ multiplex PCR was the method, and the copy in TCRdb shows in-frame clones only, minus some. The table has approximately 300,000 clones, roughly nine tenths seen once. The sequenced sample was PBMCs or T cells enriched from blood (not recorded which). These receptors all stem from a woman in her twenties or thirties who had recovered from COVID-19.

CDR3 coding DNA: TGTGCCTGGAGTCGTCAGAATAATGAAAAACTGTTTTTT. Translating it yields CAWSRQNNEKLFF. The chain carries TRBV30 and TRBJ1-4; D unclear. From germline, CDR1 is GTSNPN and CDR2 SVGIG (reference sequence). The CDR3 is made up of 13 amino acids. Between the trimmed V and J ends, which lost 2 bases and 4 bases, there was a span of 8 bases.

Comments on this clone: The junction differs from germline at one of its ends, possibly a read error. This chain connects TRBV7-7 to TRBJ2-5, with 8 bases identical to TRBD1. Germline V gene sequence: CDR1 SSHAT, CDR2 FNYEAQ (reference sequence). This CDR3 has 14 amino acids. CDR3 DNA: TGTGCTAGCAGCCGGCAGACAGGGGAAGAGACCCAGTACTTC. Its protein product is CASSRQTGEETQYF.

CDR3 in DNA: TGTGCCAGCAGTTCGGGACAGGGGGCGATCAATGAGCAGTTCTTC. Translation: CASSSGQGAINEQFF. The rearrangement uses TRBV28 and TRBJ2-1, with 12 bases lining up with TRBD1. Germline V gives CDR1 MDHEN, CDR2 SYDVKM. The trim removed 4 bases at V and 6 bases at J, leaving 4 bases unmatched. This CDR3 region has 15 residues.

The gene calls are TRBV6-5 and TRBJ2-2; D is uncertain. The length of the CDR3 is 14 residues. The V and J ends lost 2 bases and 1 base respectively, with 5 bases between them. Germline CDR1 and CDR2: MNHEY and SVGAGI. The CDR3 is CASSYGRNTGELFF. CDR3 nucleotide sequence: TGTGCCAGCAGTTACGGGCGGAACACCGGGGAGCTGTTTTTT.

The chain joins TRBV9 to TRBJ2-2; TRBD1 is a possible D gene (5 bases). CDR3 length: 13 amino acids. V lost 4 bases to trimming and J lost 6 bases, with 10 bases between them. The germline gives CDR1 SGDLS, CDR2 YYNGEE. This chain's CDR3 is CASSPQGPGELFF. The CDR3 bases are TGTGCCAGCAGCCCCCAGGGTCCCGGGGAGCTGTTTTTT.

The gene calls are TRBV6-2 or TRBV6-3 and TRBJ2-3, with 7 positions matching TRBD2. This CDR3 is 14 amino acids long. Looked up from germline, CDR1 is MNHEY and CDR2 is SVGEGT. J gave up 8 bases and V 5 bases, and 10 bases lay outside the gene matches. In DNA, the CDR3 is TGTGCCAGCAGTCCGCGACTAGCTCTATTTACGCAGTATTTT. Translated: CASSPRLALFTQYF.

The chain carries TRBV28 and TRBJ1-2, with D maybe TRBD1 (5 bases). Germline V gene lookup returns CDR1 MDHEN and CDR2 SYDVKM. The ends were cut back, 8 bases at V and 5 bases at J, with 18 bases in the middle. The CDR3 is 14 amino acids. The CDR3 region has the DNA TGTGCCAGCGCCTACGGGACTGGTGGGTATGGCTACACCTTC. Protein sequence: CASAYGTGGYGYTF.

The chain links TRBV11-3 to TRBJ2-7; D remains unclear. Trimming pared 1 base from V and 6 bases from J, leaving 10 bases between. There are 13 residues in the CDR3. Germline CDR1 and CDR2: SGHNT and YENEEA. The CDR3 sequence is CASSLVLAFEQYF. Here the CDR3 DNA reads TGTGCCAGCAGCTTAGTTCTCGCGTTCGAGCAGTACTTC. The full variable domain, its missing parts supplied by reference TRBV11-3 and TRBJ2-7, is EAGVVQSPRYKIIEKKQPVAFWCNPISGHNTLYWYLQNLGQGPELLIRYENEEAVDDSQLPKDRFSAERLKGVDSTLKIQPAELGDSAVYLCASSLVLAFEQYFGPGTRLTVT.

This clone was observed once. This chain links TRBV12-3 or TRBV12-4 with TRBJ2-2; D is uncertain. V was pared by 6 bases and J by 7 bases, with 12 bases between. The length of the CDR3 is 13 residues. The CDR3 here is CASRKSPIGELFF. The CDR3, as DNA: TGTGCCAGCAGAAAATCCCCCATCGGGGAGCTGTTTTTT.

The chain has TRBV29-1 and TRBJ1-4; D gene uncertain. Trimming stripped 3 bases from V and 8 bases from J, with 16 bases between. This CDR3 contains 14 residues. CDR1 is SQVTM, CDR2 ANQGSEA, per germline. This CDR3 reads CSVDNGLPEEKLFF. The CDR3, as DNA: TGCAGCGTTGATAATGGGCTCCCAGAGGAAAAACTGTTTTTT.

This clone showed up just a few times. This chain joins TRBV7-2 and TRBJ2-7; TRBD2 agrees at 7 bases. This CDR3 comprises 15 residues. V lost 3 bases and J lost 0; bases outside the gene matches: 5. Per germline, CDR1 SGHTA and CDR2 FQGNSA. CDR3 in amino acids: CASSLNPGGSYEQYF. Written as DNA, the CDR3 is TGTGCCAGCAGCTTGAACCCGGGGGGCTCCTACGAGCAGTACTTC.

V gene TRBV10-3 combines with J gene TRBJ1-2, with D possibly being TRBD1 (6 bases). This CDR3 is built from 17 residues. Germline CDR1 is ENHRY and CDR2 is SYGVKD. Trimming left V 3 bases short and J 4 bases short, with 21 bases between. CDR3 nucleotide sequence: TGTGCCATCAGTGACCAGGGGACATTTACGATATCCTATGGCTACACCTTC. This gives the protein CAISDQGTFTISYGYTF.

In its sample, this clone was seen once. The chain combines TRBV27 with TRBJ2-5, with D maybe TRBD2 (7 bases). V lost 10 bases to trimming and J lost 2 bases, with 14 bases between them. The CDR3 length is 13 residues. Looked up from germline, CDR1 is MNHEY and CDR2 is SMNVEV (reference sequence). The CDR3 spells CATWRGGQETQYF. The CDR3, as DNA: TGTGCCACCTGGAGGGGGGGTCAAGAGACCCAGTACTTC.

This chain links TRBV4-3 with TRBJ2-1, with a tentative D call TRBD2 (6 bases). The germline CDR1 and CDR2 sequences are LGHNA and YSLEER. V was pared by 0 bases and J by 8 bases, with 11 bases between. The length of the CDR3 is 14 residues. CDR3 coding DNA: TGCGCCAGCAGCCAAGATTCACTAGCAGATGAGCAGTTCTTC. Its translation is CASSQDSLADEQFF.

The chain combines TRBV15 with TRBJ1-5, with TRBD1 as a possible D gene (5 bases). The germline V gene encodes CDR1 LNHNV and CDR2 YYDKDF (reference sequence). The CDR3 is 15 amino acids. V was pared by 4 bases and J by 4 bases, with 14 bases between. The CDR3 loop is CATSMTALLNQPQHF. CDR3 in DNA: TGTGCCACCAGCATGACAGCACTACTAAATCAGCCCCAGCATTTT. The full variable domain, in which reference TRBV15 and TRBJ1-5 provide the parts outside the CDR3, is DAMVIQNPRYQVTQFGKPVTLSCSQTLNHNVMYWYQQKSSQAPKLLFHYYDKDFNNEADTPDNFQSRRPNTSFCFLDIRSPGLGDTAMYLCATSMTALLNQPQHFGDGTRLSIL.

The chain uses TRBV28 and TRBJ1-6; 9 bases are a match to TRBD1. CDR1 MDHEN and CDR2 SYDVKM come from the germline V gene. J was trimmed by 10 bases and V by 6 bases; bases with no gene match: 10. The CDR3 runs to 15 residues. Written as DNA, the CDR3 is TGTGCCAGCAGGCCCACAGGGGGCCGATACTCACCCCTCCACTTT. Amino acid sequence: CASRPTGGRYSPLHF.

This chain joins TRBV19 and TRBJ1-1; D is perhaps TRBD1 (5 bases). V dropped 8 bases and J dropped 4 bases, with 20 bases sitting between them. CDR1 and CDR2 (germline): LNHDA, SQIVND (reference sequence). The CDR3 sequence is 15 residues long. The CDR3 coding sequence is TGTGCCAGTCGACAGTTCCCGATCGGTGGCACTGAAGCTTTCTTT. Encoded protein: CASRQFPIGGTEAFF.

The V call is TRBV11-3, the J call TRBJ2-1; tentatively, D is TRBD2 (8 bases). The CDR3 is made up of 19 amino acids. CDR1 and CDR2 from the germline V gene are SGHNT and YENEEA. The ends were cut back, 5 bases at V and 10 bases at J, with 33 bases in the middle. CDR3 residues: CASSAGDRAGTRGDGEQFF. CDR3 DNA sequence: TGTGCCAGCAGCGCGGGCGACAGGGCCGGGACTAGGGGTGACGGGGAGCAGTTCTTC.

The V and J genes are TRBV19 and TRBJ1-5; TRBD1 is a possible D gene (5 bases). This CDR3 contains 12 residues. Looked up from germline, CDR1 is LNHDA and CDR2 is SQIVND (reference sequence). Trimming took 3 bases from V and 6 from J, leaving 6 bases between them. CDR3 region: CASSIGGQPQHF. The CDR3 DNA is TGTGCCAGTAGTATCGGGGGTCAGCCCCAGCATTTT.

This clone was detected only once. This sample also contains other DNA sequences that code for the same CDR3. The chain is built from TRBV5-1 and TRBJ1-1; 8 bases line up with TRBD1. The CDR3 contains 15 residues. Losses at the gene ends were 3 bases for V and 0 bases for J; bases not matched to a gene: 4. Germline CDR1 reads SGHRS; CDR2 reads YFSETQ. The CDR3 coding sequence is TGCGCCAGCAGCTCAGGACAGGGCATGAACACTGAAGCTTTCTTT. This codes for CASSSGQGMNTEAFF.

This chain links TRBV7-3 with TRBJ2-2; a possible D gene is TRBD2 (6 bases). Trimming left V 5 bases short and J 1 base short, with 11 bases between. Germline V gene lookup returns CDR1 SGHTA and CDR2 FQGTGA. There are 15 residues in the CDR3. The CDR3 region is CASSTNGGNTGELFF. The CDR3 DNA reads as TGTGCCAGCAGCACTAACGGGGGGAACACCGGGGAGCTGTTTTTT.

This clone has just one count. The chain uses TRBV18 and TRBJ2-5, with 7 nucleotides matching TRBD2. The CDR3 has 15 amino acids. The J segment lost 1 base and the V segment lost 4 bases, leaving 6 bases of the junction unmatched. Germline CDR1 is KGHSH and CDR2 is LQKENI. For the CDR3, the DNA is TGTGCCAGCTCACTCCCACTAGCGCGCCAAGAGACCCAGTACTTC. Translation gives CASSLPLARQETQYF.

V and J are TRBV10-3 and TRBJ1-2; D gene ambiguous. V was shortened by 6 bases and J by 5 bases, with 4 bases between the two germline ends. The length of the CDR3 is 10 residues. Germline V gives CDR1 ENHRY, CDR2 SYGVKD. The CDR3: CAIRAYGYTF. For the CDR3, the DNA is TGTGCCATCAGAGCGTATGGCTACACCTTC.